This TCR beta chain emerged from a study of early T cells in non-severe SARS-CoV-2 infection. About the research overall: Sequencing targeted bulk RNA from unsorted whole blood, leaving chains unpaired.

Trimming removed 0 bases from V and 3 bases from J; junction bases left unmatched: 7. The CDR3 is made up of 16 amino acids. The V gene's germline CDR1 is SGHRS and CDR2 YFSETQ. This clonotype appeared many times. Its matching antigen is unknown. Study conclusions and caveats: VDJdb matching skewed toward anti-spike CD8 responses, missing private and CD4 specificities.

Attached unique molecular identifiers marked individual cDNA molecules. One entry per CDR3 protein results from TCRdb running MiXCR on the 5' RACE reads. Among around 60,000 distinct CDR3 sequences listed, less than 15% were seen once. The sample was whole blood. The chain links TRBV5-1 to TRBJ2-7; the match to TRBD1 covers 9 bases. The sequence derives from an adult who was a healthcare worker with PCR-confirmed SARS-CoV-2 infection or an uninfected control (not recorded which). The CDR3 here is CASSLGGTGGLYEQYF. The CDR3, as DNA: TGCGCCAGCAGCTTGGGAGGAACAGGGGGCCTCTACGAGCAGTACTTC.